This T cell receptor (beta chain) derives from a study of T cells in Graves' hyperthyroidism and ophthalmopathy. Study-level results: Also found in blood were most expanded thyroid clonotypes above 0.001.

This clonotype was counted many times. Its antigen is still unknown. The TCR beta CDR3 regions underwent amplification using RNA transcripts as the source. First-round RT-PCR of the TCR CDR3 relied on the HTBI primer set. From the multiplex PCR reads, TCRdb called clonotypes with MiXCR, one entry per CDR3 protein. The sample consists of hundreds of thousands of distinct CDR3 sequences, 35% to 40% of them appearing once. CDR3 length: 15 amino acids. V was cut by 1 base and J by 4 bases, with 14 bases left in between. The germline V gene has CDR1 SGHTA and CDR2 FQGTGA. The V gene is TRBV7-3, the J gene TRBJ2-7; D might be TRBD2 (6 bases). The sequencing sample was made of blood. The TCR sequence derives from a man aged 18-30 years with Graves' hyperthyroidism. For the CDR3, the DNA is TGTGCCAGCAGCTTAAGTGCGGGAACCGATTACGAGCAGTACTTC. Encoded protein: CASSLSAGTDYEQYF.